This entry lists 22 T cell receptor beta chains sequenced from one sample in a study of cytomegalovirus exposure and HLA in healthy donors. The PCR contained 60 Vbeta and 13 Jbeta primers. The assay was immunoSEQ multiplex PCR, and TCRdb's table has in-frame clones only and misses some. Here the sample spans approximately 180,000 clones, roughly three quarters being singletons. Specimen: PBMCs. These receptors all come from a woman aged 45-60 years in good health and CMV-seronegative.

The V gene is TRBV9, the J gene TRBJ1-1; 10 positions match TRBD1. With V trimmed by 3 bases and J by 0 bases, 2 bases remained unmatched. CDR1 is SGDLS, CDR2 YYNGEE, per germline. The CDR3 is 15 amino acids. The CDR3 region is CASSAGQGLNTEAFF. The CDR3 coding sequence is TGTGCCAGCAGCGCGGGACAGGGGTTGAACACTGAAGCTTTCTTT.

The chain joins TRBV7-2 to TRBJ1-2; TRBD1 might be the D (6 bases). Germline V gene data show CDR1 as SGHTA and CDR2 as FQGNSA. Trimming shortened V by 1 base and J by 8 bases, and 8 bases separated the two germline ends. CDR3 size: 12 residues. The CDR3: CASSLDRVGYTF. The CDR3, as DNA: TGTGCCAGCAGCTTAGACAGGGTCGGCTACACCTTC.

On this clone itself: One end of the junction is discordant with germline, which a read error may explain. The chain links TRBV7-9 to TRBJ2-3; weak D call: TRBD2 (6 bases). The CDR3 sequence is 18 residues long. Germline lookup yields CDR1 SEHNR and CDR2 FQNEAQ (reference sequence). Written as DNA, the CDR3 is TGTTCCAGCAGCCCCCCTCAGATGGGGGGAGGTGCCACAGATACGCAGTATTTT. Translation gives CSSSPPQMGGGATDTQYF. Full variable domain (outside the CDR3, taken from reference TRBV7-9 and TRBJ2-3): DTGVSQNPRHKITKRGQNVTFRCDPISEHNRLYWYRQTLGQGPEFLTYFQNEAQLEKSRLLSDRFSAERPKGSFSTLEIQRTEQGDSAMYLCSSSPPQMGGGATDTQYFGPGTRLTVL.

The chain employs TRBV5-8 and TRBJ1-1; D is unclear. The CDR3 spans 12 residues. CDR1 and CDR2 (germline): SGHTS, YDEGEE. V was trimmed by 0 bases and J by 10 bases, leaving 10 bases between them. The CDR3 DNA follows: TGTGCCAGCAGCTTGGTACGGGTGGCAGCTTTCTTT. This translates into CASSLVRVAAFF.

This clone appeared a few times. This chain uses TRBV5-6 with TRBJ1-2; D is unclear. V lost 4 bases to trimming and J lost 7 bases, with 14 bases between them. The length of the CDR3 is 13 residues. Per the germline V gene, CDR1 is SGHDT and CDR2 is YYEEEE. CDR3 loop: CASSREGKGGYTF. DNA of the CDR3: TGTGCCAGCAGCAGGGAGGGAAAAGGTGGCTACACCTTC.

The chain is built from TRBV7-9 and TRBJ1-5; D unresolved. Germline V gene sequence: CDR1 SEHNR, CDR2 FQNEAQ (reference sequence). The CDR3 length is 13 residues. The V end was cut by 1 base, the J end by 5 bases, with 6 bases between. CDR3 nucleotides: TGTGCCAGCAGCTTAGGCTACGATCAGCCCCAGCATTTT. Encoded protein: CASSLGYDQPQHF.

The J gene is TRBJ1-2, the V gene TRBV14; D gene unclear. The CDR3 length is 13 residues. Germline lookup yields CDR1 SGHDN and CDR2 FVKESK. Trimming took 4 bases from V and 7 from J, leaving 13 bases between them. CDR3 sequence reads: CASSPWVEGGYTF. The CDR3 region has the DNA TGTGCCAGCAGCCCCTGGGTTGAGGGTGGCTACACCTTC.

The rearrangement uses TRBV7-3 and TRBJ1-2; D call uncertain. The germline gives CDR1 SGHTA, CDR2 FQGTGA. V shed 5 bases and J shed 9 bases, with 16 bases lying between them. This CDR3 spans 13 amino acids. CDR3 nucleotide sequence: TGTGCCAGCAGCCTCGATTCCTCTAGGAGCTACACCTTC. Its translation is CASSLDSSRSYTF.

This chain joins TRBV21-1 and TRBJ2-2; the table names TRBD2, a call not compared with the DNA. TRBV21-1 is marked as a pseudogene. The CDR3 totals 14 residues. The CDR3 region is CAIPAYLGPGELFF. In DNA, the CDR3 is TGTGCCATCCCGGCCTATCTAGGTCCCGGGGAGCTGTTTTTT.

The J gene is TRBJ2-1, the V gene TRBV20-1, with a tentative D call TRBD1 (5 bases). Germline V gene lookup returns CDR1 DFQATT and CDR2 SNEGSKA (reference sequence). CDR3 size: 11 residues. Trimming left V 6 bases short and J 10 bases short, with 13 bases between. The CDR3 region is CSAWVRVEQFF. CDR3 DNA: TGCAGTGCCTGGGTCAGGGTAGAGCAGTTCTTC.

V usage is TRBV10-3 and J usage is TRBJ1-5; 12 bases align to TRBD1. Germline trimming cut 3 bases from V and 7 bases from J; bases unmatched to any gene: 4. Germline assignment: CDR1 ENHRY and CDR2 SYGVKD. CDR3 size: 15 residues. The CDR3 bases are TGTGCCATCAGTGAACGGGACAGGGGGCAACAGCCCCAGCATTTT. Translated: CAISERDRGQQPQHF.

The V call is TRBV2, the J call TRBJ2-7, with D perhaps matching TRBD2 (5 bases). The germline V and J ends were trimmed by 7 bases and 3 bases, with 10 bases remaining between them. The CDR3 spans 12 residues. From germline, CDR1 is SNHLY and CDR2 FYNNEI. CDR3 DNA sequence: TGTGCCAGCACTCGGGATGACTACGAGCAGTACTTC. Translated, it gives CASTRDDYEQYF.

The chain combines TRBV4-1 with TRBJ1-3; 7 nucleotides align to TRBD1. The CDR3 is made up of 16 amino acids. J lost 0 bases, V lost 4 bases, and 6 bases had no gene match. Per the germline V gene, CDR1 is MGHRA and CDR2 is YSYEKL. The CDR3 sequence is CASSLETGISGNTIYF. In DNA form, the CDR3 reads TGCGCCAGCAGCCTAGAGACAGGGATCTCTGGAAACACCATATATTTT.

This clone appeared once. The chain employs TRBV2 and TRBJ2-5, with 12 bases fitting TRBD2. CDR1 is SNHLY, CDR2 FYNNEI, per germline. CDR3 length: 18 amino acids. V lost 7 bases and J lost 7; bases outside the gene matches: 19. The CDR3 spells CASTAETGLAGFFGTQYF. The CDR3 DNA reads as TGTGCCAGCACCGCTGAGACTGGACTAGCGGGGTTTTTTGGGACCCAGTACTTC. The variable domain in full, with the rest retrieved from reference TRBV2 and TRBJ2-5, is EPEVTQTPSHQVTQMGQEVILRCVPISNHLYFYWYRQILGQKVEFLVSFYNNEISEKSEIFDDQFSVERPDGSNFTLKIRSTKLEDSAMYFCASTAETGLAGFFGTQYFGPGTRLLVL.

The J gene is TRBJ2-7, the V gene TRBV11-1, with D tentatively TRBD1 (6 bases). The CDR3 runs to 12 residues. With 1 base removed from V and 7 bases from J, the gap between germline ends came to 8 bases. CDR1 is SGHAT and CDR2 is FQDESV in the germline V gene (reference sequence). CDR3 nucleotides: TGTGCCAGCAGCTTAGAGGGGGTGGAGCAGTACTTC. This encodes CASSLEGVEQYF.

The chain employs TRBV2 and TRBJ1-5; 7 bases map to TRBD1. CDR3 length equals 15 residues. The V gene end was trimmed by 4 bases and the J gene end by 3 bases; junction bases not matched to a gene: 6. The germline gives CDR1 SNHLY, CDR2 FYNNEI. The CDR3 nucleotides read TGTGCCAGCAGTGTCGGGACAGCGGACAATCAGCCCCAGCATTTT. As protein: CASSVGTADNQPQHF.

The V call is TRBV7-2, the J call TRBJ1-2; TRBD1 matches at 7 bases. Germline CDR1 SGHTA, CDR2 FQGNSA. This CDR3 is 13 amino acids long. After removal of 3 bases from V and 6 bases from J, the junction contained 4 bases not matched to a gene. Here the CDR3 DNA reads TGTGCCAGCAGCTTTAGGGGGCGAGATGGCTACACCTTC. As protein: CASSFRGRDGYTF.

The chain recombines TRBV7-6 with TRBJ2-7; 8 positions agree with TRBD1. The trim removed 5 bases at V and 5 bases at J, leaving 8 bases unmatched. From germline, CDR1 is SGHVS and CDR2 FNYEAQ. This CDR3 spans 14 amino acids. The CDR3 loop is CASSRGQGSDEQYF. DNA for the CDR3: TGTGCCAGCAGCCGTGGACAGGGTTCGGACGAGCAGTACTTC.

In DNA, the CDR3 is TGCGCCAGCAGCGCTACTAACGATCAGTCAGGGAGGACTGAAGCTTTCTTT. Translation: CASSATNDQSGRTEAFF. V usage is TRBV5-1 and J usage is TRBJ1-1, with D tentatively TRBD1 (5 bases). Trimming removed 4 bases from V and 5 bases from J, with 24 bases in between. This CDR3 spans 17 amino acids. The germline CDR1 and CDR2 sequences are SGHRS and YFSETQ.

V gene TRBV11-2 combines with J gene TRBJ2-1, with 8 nucleotides matching TRBD2. Germline assignment: CDR1 SGHAT and CDR2 FQNNGV. V was clipped by 1 base and J by 4 bases; unmatched bases: 0. The CDR3 covers 14 residues. CDR3 region: CASSLGLAYNEQFF. DNA of the CDR3: TGTGCCAGCAGCTTAGGACTAGCGTACAATGAGCAGTTCTTC.

The chain joins TRBV11-3 to TRBJ1-1, with TRBD1 as a possible D gene (5 bases). The germline V gene encodes CDR1 SGHNT and CDR2 YENEEA. V was trimmed by 5 bases and J by 0 bases, leaving 10 bases between them. The CDR3 spans 14 residues. The DNA of the CDR3 is TGTGCCAGCAGCCTCGACAGTCTGAACACTGAAGCTTTCTTT. It encodes CASSLDSLNTEAFF.

This clone has just a few counts. V gene TRBV5-6 combines with J gene TRBJ1-4; possible D gene TRBD1, 5 bases. There are 14 residues in the CDR3. The germline V gene encodes CDR1 SGHDT and CDR2 YYEEEE. Trimming shortened V by 4 bases and J by 4 bases, and 11 bases separated the two germline ends. CDR3 DNA sequence: TGTGCCAGCAGCGCCACAGGAGTTAATGAAAAACTGTTTTTT. Amino acid sequence: CASSATGVNEKLFF.